The 8 T cell receptor beta chains listed next were all sequenced from one sample in a study of T cell responses to AZD1222 COVID-19 vaccine. The repertoire was sequenced with immunoSEQ multiplex PCR; TCRdb's copy has only in-frame clones and lacks some. Altogether about 76,000 clones are present, roughly 88% being singletons, with the ten largest covering approximately 10%. The material was peripheral blood, obtained on day 0 of AZD1222 vaccination. The receptor source for this set is an adult in good health.

The chain carries TRBV5-1 and TRBJ2-5; tentatively, D is TRBD1 or TRBD2 (5 bases each). Trimming removed 10 bases at V and 5 bases at J, with 15 bases between. From germline, CDR1 is SGHRS and CDR2 YFSETQ. CDR3 length: 12 amino acids. The CDR3 sequence is CAPGAIRETQYF. CDR3 in DNA: TGCGCCCCCGGGGCTATCCGGGAGACCCAGTACTTC.

The chain joins TRBV7-3 to TRBJ1-3; D is unresolved. The CDR3 loop spans 15 amino acids. V shed 1 base and J shed 0 bases, with 7 bases lying between them. CDR1 and CDR2 (germline): SGHTA, FQGTGA. CDR3 sequence reads: CASSLNGISGNTIYF. CDR3 DNA sequence: TGTGCCAGCAGCTTAAACGGGATCTCTGGAAACACCATATATTTT.

The chain links TRBV5-1 to TRBJ2-7; 9 bases are a match to TRBD2. Germline CDR1 SGHRS, CDR2 YFSETQ. This CDR3 has 17 amino acids. V shed 2 bases, J shed 0 bases, and the junction held 9 bases outside the gene matches. CDR3 DNA: TGCGCCAGCAGCTTTTCTAGCGGGGAATGGAGCTCCTACGAGCAGTACTTC. Its translation is CASSFSSGEWSSYEQYF.

This chain connects TRBV6-5 to TRBJ2-5, with D maybe TRBD1 (5 bases). V lost 5 bases to trimming and J lost 1 base, with 11 bases between them. This CDR3 contains 14 residues. Per germline, CDR1 MNHEY and CDR2 SVGAGI. The chain's CDR3 is CASSRNRRQETQYF. Here the CDR3 DNA reads TGTGCCAGCAGTCGTAACAGGCGCCAAGAGACCCAGTACTTC.

The V call is TRBV4-2, the J call TRBJ2-3; D may be TRBD2 (6 bases). V lost 0 bases and J 0 bases, leaving 13 bases between the germline ends. The CDR3 contains 17 residues. The germline CDR1 and CDR2 sequences are LGHNA and YNFKEQ. CDR3 sequence reads: CASSQDPLGTSTDTQYF. CDR3 sequence (DNA): TGTGCCAGCAGCCAAGATCCCCTCGGGACTAGCACAGATACGCAGTATTTT.

The J gene is TRBJ1-5, the V gene TRBV4-1, with D possibly being TRBD1 (6 bases). The V and J ends lost 0 bases and 1 base respectively, with 16 bases between them. CDR3 length equals 18 residues. Germline values: CDR1 MGHRA, CDR2 YSYEKL. The CDR3 DNA reads as TGCGCCAGCAGCCAAGATTTTAGGGGGGGGGCGAGCAATCAGCCCCAGCATTTT. Translating gives CASSQDFRGGASNQPQHF.

The J gene is TRBJ1-2, the V gene TRBV19; TRBD1 matches 7 bases. The V gene end was trimmed by 3 bases and the J gene end by 2 bases; junction bases not matched to a gene: 6. This CDR3 has 15 amino acids. Germline V gene lookup returns CDR1 LNHDA and CDR2 SQIVND (reference sequence). The CDR3 DNA sequence: TGTGCCAGTAGTATGGTGCAGGGGGTCAACTATGGCTACACCTTC. Translation gives CASSMVQGVNYGYTF.

The rearrangement uses TRBV6-5 and TRBJ2-1; D is ambiguous. Germline values: CDR1 MNHEY, CDR2 SVGAGI. With 7 bases removed from V and 8 bases from J, the gap between germline ends came to 12 bases. This CDR3 contains 12 residues. The CDR3 loop is CASTRRADEQFF. CDR3 DNA sequence: TGTGCCAGCACCCGACGAGCAGATGAGCAGTTCTTC.